Included here is one TCR beta chain sequence, with context. Study processing details: Quantification of nucleated cells was approximated via reference gene primer amplification. Generated by immunoSEQ multiplex PCR, the TCRdb table keeps only in-frame clones and is missing some. V, J and clone size are taken as reported in that table, and D and trimming were inferred from the DNA itself. The table shows approximately 92,000 clones, with roughly 80% occurring only once. This entry belongs to a study of blood T cell repertoires in COVID-19. Study at large: The United States, Italy and Spain were the sources of the acute and convalescent COVID-19 samples. PBMCs, B-cell-depleted T cells, or T cells provided the cDNA or gDNA that made up the material.

The CDR3 has 13 residues. Germline V CDR1 and CDR2: MNHEY, SVGEGT. V lost 6 bases and J 5 bases, leaving 14 bases between the germline ends. What was sequenced was peripheral blood. This rearrangement joins TRBV6-2 or TRBV6-3 to TRBJ2-7, with a tentative D call TRBD2 (6 bases). The sequence was collected from a man aged 50-60 years who had recovered from COVID-19. The CDR3 protein is CASSRESGHEQYF. For the CDR3, the DNA is TGTGCCAGCAGCCGGGAGAGCGGCCACGAGCAGTACTTC.